This passage covers 12 T cell receptor beta chains from one sample sequenced in a study of blood T cell repertoires in COVID-19. Profiling relied on immunoSEQ multiplex PCR, and the TCRdb table lists in-frame clones only, not all of them. Among 200,000 to 250,000 clones listed, around 80% were seen once. Sequenced material: PBMCs or T cells enriched from blood (not recorded which). These receptors all come from a man in his sixties who had recovered from COVID-19.

CDR3 bases: TGTGCCAGCAGCCCCCCGGACAGGGACACTGAAGCTTTCTTT. Its protein product is CASSPPDRDTEAFF. This chain uses TRBV5-4 with TRBJ1-1; 8 bases map to TRBD1. The CDR3 has 14 residues. After removal of 4 bases from V and 3 bases from J, the junction contained 5 bases not matched to a gene. In germline, CDR1 is SGHNT, CDR2 YYREEE (reference sequence). The variable domain in full, completed from reference TRBV5-4 and TRBJ1-1, reads ETGVTQSPTHLIKTRGQQVTLRCSSQSGHNTVSWYQQALGQGPQFIFQYYREEENGRGNFPPRFSGLQFPNYSSELNVNALELDDSALYLCASSPPDRDTEAFFGQGTRLTVV.

J is TRBJ1-1 and V is TRBV11-2, with D perhaps TRBD1 (5 bases). V was trimmed by 3 bases and J by 1 base, leaving 9 bases between them. The CDR3 has 14 residues. Germline-derived CDR1 and CDR2 are SGHAT and FQNNGV. DNA for the CDR3: TGTGCCAGCAGCTTGCACGGGGGGAACACTGAAGCTTTCTTT. Translating it yields CASSLHGGNTEAFF. Drawing the rest from reference TRBV11-2 and TRBJ1-1, the complete variable domain is EAGVAQSPRYKIIEKRQSVAFWCNPISGHATLYWYQQILGQGPKLLIQFQNNGVVDDSQLPKDRFSAERLKGVDSTLKIQPAKLEDSAVYLCASSLHGGNTEAFFGQGTRLTVV.

The J gene is TRBJ2-1, the V gene TRBV24-1, with TRBD1 as a possible D gene (8 bases). V lost 3 bases and J lost 8, with 19 bases in between. CDR3 length: 16 residues. Germline CDR1 is KGHDR and CDR2 is SFDVKD. CDR3: CATSDPQGGGGDEQFF. In nucleotides, the CDR3 is TGTGCCACCAGTGATCCACAGGGGGGAGGGGGCGATGAGCAGTTCTTC.

The chain couples TRBV24-1 to TRBJ2-5, with TRBD2 matching 9 bases. The CDR3 length is 16 residues. Germline V gives CDR1 KGHDR, CDR2 SFDVKD. V shed 5 bases, J shed 3 bases, and the junction held 9 bases outside the gene matches. The CDR3 protein is CATSAPLAGTKETQYF. CDR3 nucleotides: TGTGCCACCAGTGCTCCCCTAGCGGGGACCAAAGAGACCCAGTACTTC.

The chain is built from TRBV7-3 and TRBJ1-1, with unresolved D. Trimming took 1 base from V and 0 from J, leaving 9 bases between them. Per germline, CDR1 SGHTA and CDR2 FQGTGA. CDR3 length: 15 residues. CDR3 residues: CASSLIAGMNTEAFF. The CDR3 coding sequence is TGTGCCAGCAGCTTAATCGCAGGCATGAACACTGAAGCTTTCTTT.

The chain couples TRBV19 to TRBJ1-4, with 7 bases aligning to TRBD1. The J segment lost 2 bases and the V segment lost 4 bases, leaving 7 bases of the junction unmatched. CDR3 size: 16 residues. In germline, CDR1 is LNHDA, CDR2 SQIVND (reference sequence). The CDR3 loop reads CASSKPGGMTNEKLFF. The CDR3 coding sequence is TGTGCCAGTAGTAAACCAGGGGGTATGACTAATGAAAAACTGTTTTTT.

J is TRBJ1-2 and V is TRBV9; maybe TRBD1 (5 bases). Trimming removed 0 bases at V and 7 bases at J, with 10 bases between. This CDR3 contains 13 residues. Germline V lookup: CDR1 SGDLS, CDR2 YYNGEE. CDR3 DNA: TGTGCCAGCAGCGTAGAGGGGCAGGGTGGCTACACCTTC. It yields the protein CASSVEGQGGYTF. The whole variable domain, remainder taken from reference TRBV9 and TRBJ1-2, is DSGVTQTPKHLITATGQRVTLRCSPRSGDLSVYWYQQSLDQGLQFLIQYYNGEERAKGNILERFSAQQFPDLHSELNLSSLELGDSALYFCASSVEGQGGYTFGSGTRLTVV.

The chain joins TRBV19 to TRBJ1-6; a weak D match, TRBD1 (6 bases). Between the trimmed V and J ends, which lost 10 bases and 6 bases, there was a span of 16 bases. The CDR3 contains 14 residues. The germline V gene has CDR1 LNHDA and CDR2 SQIVND (reference sequence). The CDR3 bases are TGTGCCACCGCGAGGGGGACCGGTAATTCACCCCTCCACTTT. This sequence encodes CATARGTGNSPLHF. The whole variable domain, filled in from reference TRBV19 and TRBJ1-6, reads DGGITQSPKYLFRKEGQNVTLSCEQNLNHDAMYWYRQDPGQGLRLIYYSQIVNDFQKGDIAEGYSVSREKKESFPLTVTSAQKNPTAFYLCATARGTGNSPLHFGNGTRLTVT.

This clone occurred once. The chain uses TRBV18 and TRBJ2-1; D is uncertain. CDR3 length equals 12 residues. Trimming took 1 base from V and 7 from J, leaving 5 bases between them. CDR1 and CDR2 from the germline V gene are KGHSH and LQKENI. CDR3 sequence: CASSPLGNEQFF. The CDR3 region has the DNA TGTGCCAGCTCACCACTCGGGAATGAGCAGTTCTTC. Looking up the rest from reference TRBV18 and TRBJ2-1 gives the full variable domain: NAGVMQNPRHLVRRRGQEARLRCSPMKGHSHVYWYRQLPEEGLKFMVYLQKENIIDESGMPKERFSAEFPKEGPSILRIQQVVRGDSAAYFCASSPLGNEQFFGPGTRLTVL.

In DNA, the CDR3 is TGTGCCATCAGTGAGGCTAGCGGGGGGGCCACAAATGAGCAGTTCTTC. This gives the protein CAISEASGGATNEQFF. The V gene is TRBV10-3, the J gene TRBJ2-1; 12 bases match TRBD2. The CDR3 loop spans 16 amino acids. With V trimmed by 2 bases and J by 7 bases, 6 bases remained unmatched. CDR1 and CDR2 from the germline V gene are ENHRY and SYGVKD.

The chain is built from TRBV3-1 (or the pseudogene TRBV3-2) and TRBJ1-3, with 8 positions matching TRBD1. The CDR3 is 17 residues long. V was clipped by 4 bases and J by 1 base; unmatched bases: 9. Germline values: CDR1 LGHDT, CDR2 YNNKEL (reference sequence). The CDR3 here is CASSPGRTGISGNTIYF. DNA for the CDR3: TGTGCCAGCAGCCCTGGACGGACAGGGATTTCTGGAAACACCATATATTTT.

This chain uses TRBV4-3 with TRBJ2-3; tentative D call: TRBD1 (5 bases). The V gene lost 1 base and the J gene lost 0 bases, with 14 bases spanning the gap. Per germline, CDR1 LGHNA and CDR2 YSLEER. The CDR3 has 17 amino acids. The CDR3 here is CASSQGVRTHSTDTQYF. In DNA form, the CDR3 reads TGCGCCAGCAGCCAAGGCGTAAGGACACATAGCACAGATACGCAGTATTTT.